The rows below give T cell receptor beta chains drawn from one sample of a study of blood T cell repertoires in COVID-19. The assay was immunoSEQ multiplex PCR, and TCRdb's table has in-frame clones only and misses some. The sample contains over 45,000 clones, around 86% of which appear only once. The source material was peripheral blood. The receptors here all came from a man in his fifties or sixties with active COVID-19. CDR3s leave out the opening cysteine and the closing phenylalanine or tryptophan.

v_gene: TRBV6-4
CDR3aa: ASSDSWAIYGYT

v_gene: TRBV7-9
CDR3aa: ASSLEGASNGYT

v_gene: TRBV7-7
CDR3aa: ASSLGTGVHTGELF

v_gene: TRBV14
CDR3aa: ASGVSTKTQY

v_gene: TRBV5-8
CDR3aa: ASSLSQRVFT

v_gene: TRBV5-6
CDR3aa: ASSLWQVNTGELF

v_gene: TRBV7-2
CDR3aa: ASSRQGADEQY

v_gene: TRBV5-1
CDR3aa: ASSSTSNTDTQY

v_gene: TRBV6-4
CDR3aa: ASSALAGDIGELF

v_gene: TRBV14
CDR3aa: ASSQVKSSGSDEQF

v_gene: TRBV7-9
CDR3aa: ASSLGQNNSPLH

v_gene: TRBV9
CDR3aa: ASSVGGRVETQY

v_gene: TRBV6-6
CDR3aa: ASSYSEHYEQY

v_gene: TRBV6-1
CDR3aa: ASSDGIAFLNEQF

v_gene: TRBV2
CDR3aa: ASSEGSGDGETQY

v_gene: TRBV11-3
CDR3aa: ASSLDLAGTDTQY

v_gene: TRBV6-5
CDR3aa: ASSRGSGAF

v_gene: TRBV4-2
CDR3aa: ASSDGLTNYGYT

v_gene: TRBV6-5
CDR3aa: ASSPRTSGGEQY

v_gene: TRBV6-5
CDR3aa: ASSSSNQLYEQY

v_gene: TRBV7-9
CDR3aa: ASSTRGRTEAF

v_gene: TRBV29-1
CDR3aa: SVEIPGTEGDTQY

v_gene: TRBV15
CDR3aa: ATSRDSLIQY

v_gene: TRBV30
CDR3aa: AWSPGRKNIQY

v_gene: TRBV11-1
CDR3aa: ASSRLAPNTGELF

v_gene: TRBV20-1
CDR3aa: SASAGTGDTEAF